Listed here are 23 T cell receptor beta chains from one sample, sequenced in a study of blood T cells in healthy people across ages. It was with a sample-barcoded 5' primer and a J-beta primer mix that a second PCR of about 6 to 12 cycles was run. Each CDR3 protein gets one entry after TCRdb re-called the 5' RACE reads with MiXCR. The sample has fewer than 1,000,000 distinct CDR3 sequences, about 46% seen once. Sequenced sample: blood. All receptors come from a man older than 75 in good health.

In regard to this clonotype: Mismatch with germline at one junction end may stem from a read error. The chain carries TRBV2 and TRBJ2-1; tentatively, D is TRBD1 or TRBD2 (5 bases each). CDR3 length equals 13 residues. Germline loops: CDR1 SNHLY, CDR2 FYNNEI. CDR3 in DNA: TGTGCCAGCAACGGGGCCTCTTTGGATGAGCAGTTCTTT. Encoded protein: CASNGASLDEQFF.

This clonotype occurred a few times. The genes are TRBV20-1 and TRBJ2-1; TRBD2 aligns across 14 bases. CDR3 length: 16 residues. Germline V gene sequence: CDR1 DFQATT, CDR2 SNEGSKA (reference sequence). The J segment lost 9 bases and the V segment lost 2 bases, leaving 9 bases of the junction unmatched. CDR3 sequence: CSARQPGLAGVSEQFF. Here the CDR3 DNA reads TGCAGTGCTAGACAACCGGGACTAGCGGGAGTTAGTGAGCAGTTCTTC.

This rearrangement joins TRBV6-2 or TRBV6-3 to TRBJ2-5; a weak D match, TRBD2 (6 bases). Germline lookup yields CDR1 MNHEY and CDR2 SVGEGT. Between the trimmed V and J ends, which lost 2 bases and 5 bases, there was a span of 12 bases. This CDR3 region has 14 residues. CDR3 nucleotide sequence: TGTGCCAGCAGTTACGAGGAGGGGCAGGAGACCCAGTACTTC. It specifies CASSYEEGQETQYF.

This CDR3 is CSANGGTDYEQYF. CDR3 sequence (DNA): TGCAGTGCTAATGGAGGGACCGACTACGAGCAGTACTTC. The rearrangement joins TRBV20-1 to TRBJ2-7; D perhaps matches TRBD2 (6 bases). There are 13 residues in the CDR3. The V end lost 4 bases, the J end lost 3 bases, and 13 bases lay between the germline ends. The germline V gene has CDR1 DFQATT and CDR2 SNEGSKA (reference sequence).

In this sample, this clonotype turned up many times. Germline and junction disagree at one end, which may indicate a read error. The V call is TRBV7-7, the J call TRBJ1-6; D ambiguous. Germline CDR1 is SSHAT and CDR2 is FNYEAQ (reference sequence). The CDR3 length is 18 residues. This CDR3 is CASSLAPGPSSYNSPLHF. CDR3 sequence (DNA): TGTGCTAGCAGCTTAGCTCCAGGCCCGAGCTCCTATAATTCACCCCTCCACTTT.

This clonotype was observed a handful of times. V is TRBV29-1 and J is TRBJ2-1; TRBD1 might be the D (5 bases). The CDR3 length is 13 residues. V dropped 3 bases and J dropped 7 bases, with 13 bases sitting between them. Germline CDR1 SQVTM, CDR2 ANQGSEA. The CDR3 DNA reads as TGCAGCGTTGATTACAGGAGTTTAAATGAGCAGTTCTTC. Translated: CSVDYRSLNEQFF.

The chain joins TRBV12-3 or TRBV12-4 to TRBJ2-7; 11 nucleotides align to TRBD2. The CDR3 length is 18 residues. V shed 2 bases and J 3 bases; nucleotides not matched to a gene: 12. The CDR3 DNA follows: TGTGCCAGCAGTTTATCAACGGATCCTAGCGGGAGGTTCTACGAGCAGTACTTC. It yields the protein CASSLSTDPSGRFYEQYF.

As regards this clonotype: An end of the junction does not agree with germline; a read error may underlie this. The chain joins TRBV24-1 to TRBJ2-5, with D perhaps TRBD1 or TRBD2 (5 bases each). Judging by the DNA end, TRBJ2-7 fits better; the J call may be wrong. Germline V gene sequence: CDR1 KGHDR, CDR2 SFDVKD. The CDR3 has 13 amino acids. Written as DNA, the CDR3 is TGTACCACCAGTGATTTGAGGGGTTACGAGCAGTACTTC. As protein: CTTSDLRGYEQYF.

The rearrangement links TRBV18 to TRBJ2-1, with D maybe TRBD2 (5 bases). Germline CDR1 KGHSH, CDR2 LQKENI. The CDR3 is made up of 19 amino acids. V shed 0 bases and J shed 0 bases, with 18 bases lying between them. The CDR3 DNA follows: TGTGCCAGCTCACCACCGGAGGCTCCCAGGACGCACTCCTACAATGAGCAGTTCTTC. Protein product: CASSPPEAPRTHSYNEQFF.

This clonotype was observed at least ten times. V is TRBV4-1 and J is TRBJ2-5; weak D call: TRBD2 (6 bases). Trimming cost V 7 bases and J 2 bases, with 17 bases left between them. The CDR3 is made up of 15 amino acids. Germline V gives CDR1 MGHRA, CDR2 YSYEKL. CDR3 in amino acids: CASTPLASAQETQYF. The CDR3 DNA is TGCGCCAGCACCCCATTAGCTAGCGCGCAAGAGACCCAGTACTTC.

This clonotype was counted only a few times. This chain connects TRBV7-3 to TRBJ2-6; D remains unclear. The V end was cut by 5 bases, the J end by 3 bases, with 11 bases between. Germline V gives CDR1 SGHTA, CDR2 FQGTGA. The CDR3 length is 15 residues. This CDR3 is CASSLTPGGANVLTF. CDR3 nucleotides: TGTGCCAGCAGCCTCACCCCGGGTGGGGCCAACGTCCTGACTTTC.

The rearrangement links TRBV20-1 to TRBJ2-7; TRBD2 aligns across 8 bases. The CDR3 loop spans 12 amino acids. The V segment lost 6 bases and the J segment 3 bases; nucleotides outside the gene matches: 4. Germline V CDR1 and CDR2: DFQATT, SNEGSKA (reference sequence). The CDR3 DNA reads as TGCAGTGCGAGCGGGAGAGGCTACGAGCAGTACTTC. Residues: CSASGRGYEQYF.

The chain employs TRBV9 and TRBJ2-7; D uncertain. In germline, CDR1 is SGDLS, CDR2 YYNGEE. Trimming removed 0 bases at V and 4 bases at J, with 11 bases between. The CDR3 runs to 14 residues. The CDR3 loop reads CASSVALHGYEQYF. The CDR3 nucleotides are TGTGCCAGCAGCGTAGCCCTCCATGGGTACGAGCAGTACTTC.

Only a few counts were recorded for this clonotype. The chain combines TRBV15 with TRBJ2-5; no reliable D call. Germline CDR1 and CDR2: LNHNV and YYDKDF (reference sequence). The V gene lost 0 bases and the J gene lost 5 bases, with 10 bases spanning the gap. There are 14 residues in the CDR3. CDR3 sequence reads: CATSRDSGVETQYF. CDR3 nucleotides: TGTGCCACCAGCAGAGATTCTGGAGTGGAGACCCAGTACTTC.

This clonotype appeared a few times. This sequence joins TRBV6-2 or TRBV6-3 and TRBJ1-2; no clear D gene. The CDR3 covers 17 residues. Germline CDR1 reads MNHEY; CDR2 reads SVGEGT. V was clipped by 5 bases and J by 4 bases, with 23 bases between them. The CDR3 DNA reads as TGTGCCAGCAGTAATAATGCCGTGAGTGGATTTGGCTATGGCTACACCTTC. Its protein product is CASSNNAVSGFGYGYTF.

V gene TRBV7-8 combines with J gene TRBJ2-1, with D perhaps being TRBD1 or TRBD2 (6 bases each). Germline CDR1 is SGHVS and CDR2 is FQNEAQ. This CDR3 spans 16 amino acids. With 5 bases removed from V and 9 bases from J, the gap between germline ends came to 23 bases. The CDR3 loop is CASSQRRQGHGGEQFF. The DNA of the CDR3 is TGTGCCAGCAGCCAGAGGCGGCAGGGGCACGGGGGTGAGCAGTTCTTC. Looking up the rest from reference TRBV7-8 and TRBJ2-1 gives the full variable domain: GAGVSQSPRYKVAKRGQDVALRCDPISGHVSLFWYQQALGQGPEFLTYFQNEAQLDKSGLPSDRFFAERPEGSVSTLKIQRTQQEDSAVYLCASSQRRQGHGGEQFFGPGTRLTVL.

V is TRBV5-1 and J is TRBJ1-1; D perhaps matches TRBD1 (5 bases). The V gene lost 4 bases and the J gene lost 0 bases, with 7 bases spanning the gap. The CDR3 contains 13 residues. Germline CDR1 is SGHRS and CDR2 is YFSETQ. Here the CDR3 DNA reads TGCGCCAGCAGCAAGGGGTTGAACACTGAAGCTTTCTTT. Translated: CASSKGLNTEAFF.

The chain employs TRBV7-9 and TRBJ1-2; 7 bases map to TRBD1. The trim removed 5 bases at V and 3 bases at J, leaving 6 bases unmatched. Germline V CDR1 and CDR2: SEHNR, FQNEAQ (reference sequence). CDR3 length equals 14 residues. CDR3 protein: CASSGGQTYYGYTF. The CDR3 coding sequence is TGTGCCAGCAGCGGGGGACAGACTTACTATGGCTACACCTTC. Complete variable domain (other parts from reference TRBV7-9 and TRBJ1-2): DTGVSQNPRHKITKRGQNVTFRCDPISEHNRLYWYRQTLGQGPEFLTYFQNEAQLEKSRLLSDRFSAERPKGSFSTLEIQRTEQGDSAMYLCASSGGQTYYGYTFGSGTRLTVV.

In its sample, this clonotype was seen many times. The chain joins TRBV29-1 to TRBJ2-7, with D perhaps being TRBD1 or TRBD2 (5 bases each). Germline loops: CDR1 SQVTM, CDR2 ANQGSEA. V lost 1 base, J lost 6 bases, and 16 bases lay in between. The CDR3 is made up of 14 amino acids. This chain's CDR3 is CSVEGGRVEGEQYF. The CDR3 DNA reads TGCAGCGTTGAAGGCGGCAGGGTTGAGGGCGAGCAGTACTTC.

The chain recombines TRBV12-3 or TRBV12-4 with TRBJ1-4; tentatively, D is TRBD1 (5 bases). The CDR3 is 16 residues long. V dropped 5 bases and J dropped 1 base, with 14 bases sitting between them. The CDR3 DNA is TGTGCCAGCAGTGTCGGAGGGGAGAGAACTAATGAAAAACTGTTTTTT. This sequence encodes CASSVGGERTNEKLFF.

This chain connects TRBV7-9 to TRBJ1-1, with TRBD1 matching 8 bases. J was trimmed by 8 bases and V by 5 bases; bases with no gene match: 10. CDR1 is SEHNR, CDR2 FQNEAQ, per germline (reference sequence). The length of the CDR3 is 14 residues. CDR3 in amino acids: CASSDHRDRIEAFF. The CDR3 DNA sequence: TGTGCCAGCAGCGATCACCGGGACAGGATCGAAGCTTTCTTT.

The V and J genes are TRBV29-1 and TRBJ2-5; 8 nucleotides line up with TRBD1. TRBJ2-7 explains the end of the DNA better; the J call may be wrong. There are 14 residues in the CDR3. CDR1 SQVTM and CDR2 ANQGSEA come from the germline V gene. DNA of the CDR3: TGCAGCGTTGAAGGGACAGGGCAGGTCGACGAGCAGTACTTC. Encoded protein: CSVEGTGQVDEQYF.

This clonotype has more than one count but fewer than ten. CDR3 in amino acids: CASSLGLAGAHLQETQYF. CDR3 DNA sequence: TGTGCCAGCAGCTTGGGACTAGCGGGGGCCCACCTCCAAGAGACCCAGTACTTC. The genes are TRBV5-4 and TRBJ2-5, with TRBD2 matching over 12 bases. The V gene's germline CDR1 is SGHNT and CDR2 YYREEE (reference sequence). The CDR3 runs 18 residues. V lost 0 bases, J lost 1 base, and 7 bases stayed unmatched.